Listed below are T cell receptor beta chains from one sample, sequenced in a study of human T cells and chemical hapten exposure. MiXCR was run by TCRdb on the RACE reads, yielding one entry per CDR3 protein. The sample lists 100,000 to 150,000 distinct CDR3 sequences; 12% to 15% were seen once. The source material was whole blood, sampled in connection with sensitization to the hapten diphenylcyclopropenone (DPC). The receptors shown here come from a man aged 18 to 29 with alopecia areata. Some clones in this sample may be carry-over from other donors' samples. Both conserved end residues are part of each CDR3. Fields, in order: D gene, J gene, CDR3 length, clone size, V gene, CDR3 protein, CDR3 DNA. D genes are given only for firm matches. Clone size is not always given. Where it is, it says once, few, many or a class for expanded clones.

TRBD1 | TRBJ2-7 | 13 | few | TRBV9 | CASSVVGTGELYF | TGTGCCAGCAGCGTAGTTGGGACAGGAGAGCTGTACTTC
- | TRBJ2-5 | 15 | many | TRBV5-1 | CASSLAGSHQETQYF | TGCGCCAGCAGCTTGGCCGGGTCTCACCAAGAGACCCAGTACTTC
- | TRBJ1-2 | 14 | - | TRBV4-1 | CASSRPTGNYGYTF | TGCGCCAGCAGCAGGCCCACAGGGAACTATGGCTACACCTTC
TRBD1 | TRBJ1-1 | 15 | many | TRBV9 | CASSPPTGDNTEAFF | TGTGCCAGCAGCCCACCGACAGGGGACAACACTGAAGCTTTCTTT
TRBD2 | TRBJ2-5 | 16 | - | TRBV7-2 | CASSSHSGAYQETQYF | TGTGCCAGCAGCTCCCATAGCGGGGCGTACCAAGAGACCCAGTACTTC
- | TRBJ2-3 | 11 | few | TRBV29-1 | CSVEDVDTQYF | TGCAGCGTTGAAGATGTAGATACGCAGTATTTT
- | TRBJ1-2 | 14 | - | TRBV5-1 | CASSLAGQTHGYTF | TGCGCCAGCAGCTTGGCCGGACAGACCCATGGCTACACCTTC
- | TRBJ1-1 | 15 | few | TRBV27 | CASSSWTESNTEAFF | TGTGCCAGCAGTTCTTGGACAGAGTCAAACACTGAAGCTTTCTTT
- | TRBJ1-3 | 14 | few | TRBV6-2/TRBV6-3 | CASRTPDRGNTIYF | TGTGCCAGCAGGACCCCCGACAGAGGAAACACCATATATTTT
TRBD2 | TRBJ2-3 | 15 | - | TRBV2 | CASTSTGLWYDTQYF | TGTGCCAGCACCTCGACGGGACTATGGTACGATACGCAGTATTTT
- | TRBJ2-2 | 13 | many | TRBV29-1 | CSVSQENTGELFF | TGCAGCGTTAGCCAAGAAAACACCGGGGAGCTGTTTTTT
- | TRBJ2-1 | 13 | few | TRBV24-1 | CATSGKGRLEQFF | TGTGCCACCAGTGGAAAAGGGCGCTTGGAGCAGTTCTTC
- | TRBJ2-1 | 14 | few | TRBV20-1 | CSASPGASYNEQFF | TGCAGTGCTAGTCCCGGGGCATCCTACAATGAGCAGTTCTTC
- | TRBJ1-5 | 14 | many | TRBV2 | CASSEAPYNQPQHF | TGTGCCAGCAGTGAAGCTCCCTACAATCAGCCCCAGCATTTT
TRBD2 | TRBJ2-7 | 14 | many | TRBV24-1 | CATSEPGTSYEQYF | TGTGCCACCAGTGAGCCCGGGACTAGTTACGAGCAGTACTTC
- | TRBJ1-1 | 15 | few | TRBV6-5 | CASSYSYNREAEAFF | TGTGCCAGCAGTTACTCGTATAACAGGGAGGCTGAAGCTTTCTTT
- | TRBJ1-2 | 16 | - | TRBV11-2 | CASSGIRRFRNYGYTF | TGTGCCAGCAGCGGAATTCGGAGGTTTAGAAACTATGGCTACACCTTC
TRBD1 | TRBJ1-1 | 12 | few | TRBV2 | CASKHRGAEAFF | TGTGCCAGCAAACACAGGGGGGCTGAAGCTTTCTTT
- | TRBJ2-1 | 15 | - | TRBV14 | CASSQHLIGGNEQFF | TGTGCCAGCAGCCAGCACCTTATCGGGGGCAATGAGCAGTTCTTC
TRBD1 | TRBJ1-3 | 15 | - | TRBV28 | CASSLGQVRGNTIYF | TGTGCCAGCAGTTTGGGACAGGTTCGTGGAAACACCATATATTTT
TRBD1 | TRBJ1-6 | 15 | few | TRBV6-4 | CASSEKQGAHSPLHF | TGTGCCAGCAGTGAAAAACAGGGGGCACATTCACCCCTCCACTTT
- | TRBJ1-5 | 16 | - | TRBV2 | CASSESVVRDNQPQHF | TGTGCCAGCAGTGAATCGGTGGTCCGCGACAATCAGCCCCAGCATTTT
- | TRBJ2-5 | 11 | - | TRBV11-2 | CASSLGVTQYF | TGTGCCAGCAGCTTGGGGGTGACCCAGTACTTC
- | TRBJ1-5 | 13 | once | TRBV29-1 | CSVPGPGNQPQHF | TGCAGCGTTCCGGGCCCGGGGAATCAGCCCCAGCATTTT
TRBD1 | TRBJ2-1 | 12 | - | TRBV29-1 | CSVEGTGREQFF | TGCAGCGTCGAGGGGACAGGCAGGGAGCAGTTCTTC
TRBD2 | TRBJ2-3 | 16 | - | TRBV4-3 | CASSPSLAGEKDTQYF | TGCGCCAGCAGCCCTTCACTAGCGGGGGAAAAGGATACGCAGTATTTT
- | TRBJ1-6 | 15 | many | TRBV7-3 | CASSLMPGSNSPLHF | TGTGCCAGCAGCTTAATGCCAGGCTCGAATTCACCCCTCCACTTT
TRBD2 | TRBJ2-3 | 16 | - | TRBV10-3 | CAISESERGGQDTQYF | TGTGCCATCAGTGAGTCGGAGCGGGGGGGCCAAGATACGCAGTATTTT
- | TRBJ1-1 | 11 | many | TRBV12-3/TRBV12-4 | CASSLGSEAFF | TGTGCCAGCAGTTTAGGGAGCGAAGCTTTCTTT
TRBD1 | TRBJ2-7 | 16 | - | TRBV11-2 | CASSLGTLGTVDEQYF | TGTGCCAGCAGCTTAGGGACCCTGGGGACAGTGGACGAGCAGTACTTC
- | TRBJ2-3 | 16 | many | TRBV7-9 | CASSLEGGFSTDTQYF | TGTGCCAGCAGCTTAGAGGGGGGCTTTAGCACAGATACGCAGTATTTT
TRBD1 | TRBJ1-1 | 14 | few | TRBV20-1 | CSARPGQGVTEAFF | TGCAGTGCTAGGCCTGGACAGGGGGTCACTGAAGCTTTCTTT
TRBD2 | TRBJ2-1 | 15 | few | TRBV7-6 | CASSLGSGGANEQFF | TGTGCCAGCAGCTTAGGTAGCGGGGGGGCCAATGAGCAGTTCTTC
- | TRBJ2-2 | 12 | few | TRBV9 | CASSALIGELFF | TGTGCCAGCAGCGCGTTAATCGGGGAGCTGTTTTTT
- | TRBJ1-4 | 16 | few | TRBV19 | CASSPLHRATNEKLFF | TGTGCCAGTAGTCCCCTCCACAGGGCCACTAATGAAAAACTGTTTTTT
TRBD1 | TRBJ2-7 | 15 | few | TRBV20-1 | CSARDWARDSREQYF | TGCAGTGCTAGAGATTGGGCCCGGGACAGTCGCGAGCAGTACTTC
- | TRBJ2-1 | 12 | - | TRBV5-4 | CASSLAGYEQFF | TGTGCCAGCAGCTTGGCAGGCTATGAGCAGTTCTTC
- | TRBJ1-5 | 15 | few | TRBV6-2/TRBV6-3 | CASSYRGQSNQPQHF | TGTGCCAGCAGTTACCGCGGACAGAGCAATCAGCCCCAGCATTTT
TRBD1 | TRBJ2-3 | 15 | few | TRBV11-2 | CASTLDRDGTDTQYF | TGTGCCAGCACCCTGGACAGGGACGGCACAGATACGCAGTATTTT
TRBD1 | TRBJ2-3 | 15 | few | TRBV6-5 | CASTPGTVSTDTQYF | TGTGCCAGCACCCCCGGGACAGTGAGCACAGATACGCAGTATTTT
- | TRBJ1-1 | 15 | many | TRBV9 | CASSPRVGVWTEAFF | TGTGCCAGCAGCCCCCGAGTAGGGGTATGGACTGAAGCTTTCTTT
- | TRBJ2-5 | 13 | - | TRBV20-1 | CSARDPRLETQYF | TGCAGTGCTAGAGATCCTAGACTGGAGACCCAGTACTTC